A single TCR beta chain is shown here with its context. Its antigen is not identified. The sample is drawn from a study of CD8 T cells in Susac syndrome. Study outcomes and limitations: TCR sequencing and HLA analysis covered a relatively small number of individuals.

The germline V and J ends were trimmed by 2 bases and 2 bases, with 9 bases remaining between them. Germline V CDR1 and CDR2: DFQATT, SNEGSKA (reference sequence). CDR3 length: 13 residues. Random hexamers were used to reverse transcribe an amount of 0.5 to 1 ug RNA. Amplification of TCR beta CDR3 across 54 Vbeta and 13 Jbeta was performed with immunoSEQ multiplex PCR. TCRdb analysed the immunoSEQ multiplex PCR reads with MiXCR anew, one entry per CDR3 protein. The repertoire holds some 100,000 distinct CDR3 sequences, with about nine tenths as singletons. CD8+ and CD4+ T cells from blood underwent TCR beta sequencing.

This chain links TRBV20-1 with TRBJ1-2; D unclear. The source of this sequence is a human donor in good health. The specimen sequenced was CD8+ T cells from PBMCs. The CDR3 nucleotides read TGCAGTGCTAGACAGGATACGAACTATGGCTACACCTTC. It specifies CSARQDTNYGYTF.